This T cell receptor (beta chain) was sequenced during a study of memory CD4+ T cells and cytomegalovirus serostatus. Single viable CD3+CD4+CD8-CD45RO+ cells were sorted as the memory CD4+ T cells. The table came from immunoSEQ multiplex PCR; TCRdb's copy has only in-frame clones and leaves some out. The repertoire holds some 52,000 clones, with just under 80% as singletons. Material for sequencing was memory CD4+ T cells from blood. The TCR originated in an adult in good health and CMV-seronegative.

The CDR3, as DNA: TGTGCCAGCAGTGAGGCCTCCCGACAGGGGTATAATGAAAAACTGTTTTTT. It yields the protein CASSEASRQGYNEKLFF. This sequence joins TRBV25-1 and TRBJ1-4; 8 bases map to TRBD1. V shed 3 bases and J 4 bases; nucleotides not matched to a gene: 10. Germline assignment: CDR1 MGHDK and CDR2 SYGVNS. The CDR3 runs to 17 residues.